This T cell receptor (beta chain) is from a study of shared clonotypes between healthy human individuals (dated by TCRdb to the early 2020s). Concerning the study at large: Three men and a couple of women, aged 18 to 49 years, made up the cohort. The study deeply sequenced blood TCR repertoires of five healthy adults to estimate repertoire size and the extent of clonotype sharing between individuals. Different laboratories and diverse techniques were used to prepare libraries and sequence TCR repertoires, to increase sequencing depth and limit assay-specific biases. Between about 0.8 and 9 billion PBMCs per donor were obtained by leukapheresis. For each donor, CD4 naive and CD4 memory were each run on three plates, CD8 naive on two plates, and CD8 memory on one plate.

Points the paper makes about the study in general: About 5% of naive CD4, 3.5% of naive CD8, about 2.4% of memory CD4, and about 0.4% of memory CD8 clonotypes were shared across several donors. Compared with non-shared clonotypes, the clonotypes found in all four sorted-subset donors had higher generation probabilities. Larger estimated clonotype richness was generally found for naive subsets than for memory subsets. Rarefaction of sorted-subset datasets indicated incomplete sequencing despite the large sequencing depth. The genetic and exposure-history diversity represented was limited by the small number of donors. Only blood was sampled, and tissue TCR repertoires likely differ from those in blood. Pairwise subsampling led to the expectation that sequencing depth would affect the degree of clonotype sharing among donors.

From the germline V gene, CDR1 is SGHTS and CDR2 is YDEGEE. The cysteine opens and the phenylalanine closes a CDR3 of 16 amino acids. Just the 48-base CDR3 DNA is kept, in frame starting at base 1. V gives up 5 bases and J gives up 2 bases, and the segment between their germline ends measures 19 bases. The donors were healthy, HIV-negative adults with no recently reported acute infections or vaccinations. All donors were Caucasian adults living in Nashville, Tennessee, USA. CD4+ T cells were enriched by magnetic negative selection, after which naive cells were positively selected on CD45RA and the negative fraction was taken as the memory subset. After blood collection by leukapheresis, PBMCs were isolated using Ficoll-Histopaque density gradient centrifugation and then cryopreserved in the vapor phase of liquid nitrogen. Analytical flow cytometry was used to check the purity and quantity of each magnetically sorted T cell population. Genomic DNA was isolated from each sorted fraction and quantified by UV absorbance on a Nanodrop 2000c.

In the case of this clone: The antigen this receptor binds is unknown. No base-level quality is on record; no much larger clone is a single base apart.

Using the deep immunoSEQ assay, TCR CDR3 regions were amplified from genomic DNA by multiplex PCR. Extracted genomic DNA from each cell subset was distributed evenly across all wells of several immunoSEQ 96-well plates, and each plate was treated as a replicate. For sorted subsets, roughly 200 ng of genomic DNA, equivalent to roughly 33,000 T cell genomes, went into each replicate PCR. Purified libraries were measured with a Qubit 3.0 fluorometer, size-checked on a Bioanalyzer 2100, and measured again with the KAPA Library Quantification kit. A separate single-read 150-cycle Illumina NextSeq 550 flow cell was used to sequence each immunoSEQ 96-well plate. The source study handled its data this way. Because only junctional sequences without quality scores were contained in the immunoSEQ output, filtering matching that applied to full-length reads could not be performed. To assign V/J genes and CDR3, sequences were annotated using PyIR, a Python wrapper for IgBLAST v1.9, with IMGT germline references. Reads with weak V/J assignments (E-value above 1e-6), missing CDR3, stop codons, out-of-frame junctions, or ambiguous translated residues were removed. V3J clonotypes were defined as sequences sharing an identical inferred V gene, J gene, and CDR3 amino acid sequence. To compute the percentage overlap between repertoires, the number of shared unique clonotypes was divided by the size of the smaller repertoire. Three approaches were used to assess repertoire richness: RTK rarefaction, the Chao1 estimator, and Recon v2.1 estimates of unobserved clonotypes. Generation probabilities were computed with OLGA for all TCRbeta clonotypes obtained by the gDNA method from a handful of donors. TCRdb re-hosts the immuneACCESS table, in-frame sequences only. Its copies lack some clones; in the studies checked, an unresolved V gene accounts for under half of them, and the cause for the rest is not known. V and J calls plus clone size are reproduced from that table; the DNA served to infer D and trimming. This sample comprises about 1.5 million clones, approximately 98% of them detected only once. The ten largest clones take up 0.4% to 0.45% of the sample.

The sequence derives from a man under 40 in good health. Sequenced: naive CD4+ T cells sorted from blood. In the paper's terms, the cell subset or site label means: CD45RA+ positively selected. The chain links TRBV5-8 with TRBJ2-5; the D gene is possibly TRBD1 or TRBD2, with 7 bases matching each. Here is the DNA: TGTGCCAGCAGTCATATCAGGGGGGGTCGACAAGAGACCCAGTACTTC. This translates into CASSHIRGGRQETQYF.